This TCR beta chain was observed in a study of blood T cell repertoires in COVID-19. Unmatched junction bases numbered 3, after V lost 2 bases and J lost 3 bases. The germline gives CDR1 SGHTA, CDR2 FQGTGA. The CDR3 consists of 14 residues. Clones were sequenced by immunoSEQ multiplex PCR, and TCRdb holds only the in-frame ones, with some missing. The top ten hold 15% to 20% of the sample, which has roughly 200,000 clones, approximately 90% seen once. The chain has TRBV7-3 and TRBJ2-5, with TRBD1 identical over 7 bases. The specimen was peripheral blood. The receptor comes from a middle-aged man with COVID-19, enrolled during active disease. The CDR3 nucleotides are TGTGCCAGCAGCTTACTCGGACAGGAAGAGACCCAGTACTTC. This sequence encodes CASSLLGQEETQYF.